The clone carrying this T cell receptor beta chain was seen only once. The data are from a study of cytomegalovirus exposure and HLA in healthy donors. This CDR3 spans 10 amino acids. Germline values: CDR1 SNHLY, CDR2 FYNNEI. With 8 bases removed from V and 5 bases from J, the gap between germline ends came to 7 bases. A multiplex PCR was run with 60 Vbeta primers and 13 Jbeta primers. Generated by immunoSEQ multiplex PCR, the TCRdb table keeps only in-frame clones and is missing some. The table has more than 95,000 clones, more than 75% seen once. The receptor was isolated from a woman aged 18-29 years in good health and CMV-seropositive. The chain employs TRBV2 and TRBJ2-7; D unresolved. The sample consisted of PBMCs. This CDR3 is CASSLDEQYF. DNA of the CDR3: TGTGCCAGCTCCCTTGACGAGCAGTACTTC.